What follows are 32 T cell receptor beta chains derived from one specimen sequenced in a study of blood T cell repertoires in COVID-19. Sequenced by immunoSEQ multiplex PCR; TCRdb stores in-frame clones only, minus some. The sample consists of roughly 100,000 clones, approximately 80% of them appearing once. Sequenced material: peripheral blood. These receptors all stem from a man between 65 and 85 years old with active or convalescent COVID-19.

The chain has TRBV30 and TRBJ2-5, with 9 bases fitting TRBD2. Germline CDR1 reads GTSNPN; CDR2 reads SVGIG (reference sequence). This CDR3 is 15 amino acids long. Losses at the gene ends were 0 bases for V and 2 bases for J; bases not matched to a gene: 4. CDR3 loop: CAWSVRLAGQETQYF. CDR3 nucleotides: TGTGCCTGGAGTGTACGGCTAGCGGGGCAAGAGACCCAGTACTTC.

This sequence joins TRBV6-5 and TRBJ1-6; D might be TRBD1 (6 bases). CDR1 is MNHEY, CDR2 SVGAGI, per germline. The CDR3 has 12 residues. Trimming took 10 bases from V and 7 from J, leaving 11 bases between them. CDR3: CAIQGNNSPLHF. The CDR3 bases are TGTGCCATACAGGGTAACAATTCACCCCTCCACTTT.

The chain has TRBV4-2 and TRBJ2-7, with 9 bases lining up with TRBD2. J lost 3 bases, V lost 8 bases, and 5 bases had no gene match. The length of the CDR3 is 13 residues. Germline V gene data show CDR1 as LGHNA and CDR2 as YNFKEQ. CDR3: CASGGSGGYEQYF. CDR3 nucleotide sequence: TGTGCCAGCGGGGGTAGCGGGGGCTACGAGCAGTACTTC.

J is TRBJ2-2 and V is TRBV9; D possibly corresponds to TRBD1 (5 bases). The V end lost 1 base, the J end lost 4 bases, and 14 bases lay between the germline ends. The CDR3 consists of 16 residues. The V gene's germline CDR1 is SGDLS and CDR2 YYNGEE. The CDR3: CASSVTSTVLTGELFF. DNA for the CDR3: TGTGCCAGCAGCGTAACCTCGACAGTTCTCACCGGGGAGCTGTTTTTT.

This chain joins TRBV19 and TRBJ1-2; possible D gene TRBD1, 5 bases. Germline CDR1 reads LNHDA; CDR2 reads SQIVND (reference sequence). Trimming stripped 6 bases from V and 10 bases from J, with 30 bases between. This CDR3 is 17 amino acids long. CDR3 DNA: TGTGCCAGTAGAGGTAGGGGCCTCAGAACTCCGAGGAGCGACTACACCTTC. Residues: CASRGRGLRTPRSDYTF. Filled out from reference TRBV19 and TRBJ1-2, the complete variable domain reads DGGITQSPKYLFRKEGQNVTLSCEQNLNHDAMYWYRQDPGQGLRLIYYSQIVNDFQKGDIAEGYSVSREKKESFPLTVTSAQKNPTAFYLCASRGRGLRTPRSDYTFGSGTRLTVV.

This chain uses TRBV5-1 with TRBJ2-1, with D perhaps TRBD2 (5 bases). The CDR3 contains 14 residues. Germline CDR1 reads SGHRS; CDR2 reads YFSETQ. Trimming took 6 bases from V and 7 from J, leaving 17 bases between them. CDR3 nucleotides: TGCGCCAGCACCAGAACGGACTTCTTTAATGAGCAGTTCTTC. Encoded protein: CASTRTDFFNEQFF.

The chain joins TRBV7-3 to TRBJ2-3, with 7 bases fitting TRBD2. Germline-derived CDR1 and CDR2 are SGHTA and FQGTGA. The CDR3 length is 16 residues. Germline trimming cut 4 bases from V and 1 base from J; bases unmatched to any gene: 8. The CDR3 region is CASSSTAGSRTDTQYF. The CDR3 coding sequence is TGTGCCAGCAGCTCAACAGCGGGATCCCGCACAGATACGCAGTATTTT.

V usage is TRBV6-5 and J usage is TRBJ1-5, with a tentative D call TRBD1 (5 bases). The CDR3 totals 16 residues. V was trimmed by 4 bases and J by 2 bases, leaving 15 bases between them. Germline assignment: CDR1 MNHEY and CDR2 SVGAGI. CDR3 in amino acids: CASSFLRGGGNQPQHF. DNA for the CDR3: TGTGCCAGCAGTTTTTTAAGGGGAGGAGGCAATCAGCCCCAGCATTTT.

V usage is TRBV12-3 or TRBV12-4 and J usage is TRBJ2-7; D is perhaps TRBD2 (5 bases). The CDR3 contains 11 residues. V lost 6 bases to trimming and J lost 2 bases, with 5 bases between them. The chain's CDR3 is CASRRAYEQYF. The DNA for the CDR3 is TGTGCCAGCAGGCGGGCCTACGAGCAGTACTTC.

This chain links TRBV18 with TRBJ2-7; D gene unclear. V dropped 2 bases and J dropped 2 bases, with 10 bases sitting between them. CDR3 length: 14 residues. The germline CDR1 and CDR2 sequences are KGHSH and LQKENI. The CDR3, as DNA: TGTGCCAGCTCACCAGGGCAGGCAACCTACGAGCAGTACTTC. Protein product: CASSPGQATYEQYF. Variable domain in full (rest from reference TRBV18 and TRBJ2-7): NAGVMQNPRHLVRRRGQEARLRCSPMKGHSHVYWYRQLPEEGLKFMVYLQKENIIDESGMPKERFSAEFPKEGPSILRIQQVVRGDSAAYFCASSPGQATYEQYFGPGTRLTVT.

The CDR3 loop reads CASRVQDGTEAFF. Here the CDR3 DNA reads TGTGCCAGCAGAGTACAGGACGGCACTGAAGCTTTCTTT. The V and J genes are TRBV2 and TRBJ1-1, with a possible D match to TRBD1 (5 bases). The CDR3 is 13 residues long. Germline V gene data show CDR1 as SNHLY and CDR2 as FYNNEI. V dropped 6 bases and J dropped 4 bases, with 12 bases sitting between them.

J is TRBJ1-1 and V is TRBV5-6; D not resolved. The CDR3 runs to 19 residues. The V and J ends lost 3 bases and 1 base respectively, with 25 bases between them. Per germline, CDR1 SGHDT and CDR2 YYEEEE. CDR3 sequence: CASSSLTLLGGRRNTEAFF. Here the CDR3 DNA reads TGTGCCAGCAGCTCATTAACCTTATTGGGAGGAAGAAGGAACACTGAAGCTTTCTTT. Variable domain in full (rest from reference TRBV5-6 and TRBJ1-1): DAGVTQSPTHLIKTRGQQVTLRCSPKSGHDTVSWYQQALGQGPQFIFQYYEEEERQRGNFPDRFSGHQFPNYSSELNVNALLLGDSALYLCASSSLTLLGGRRNTEAFFGQGTRLTVV.

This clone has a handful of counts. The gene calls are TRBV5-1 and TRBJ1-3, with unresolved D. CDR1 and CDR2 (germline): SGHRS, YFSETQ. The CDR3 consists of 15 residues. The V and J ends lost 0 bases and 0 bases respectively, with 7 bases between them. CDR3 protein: CASSLGGGSGNTIYF. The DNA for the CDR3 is TGCGCCAGCAGCTTGGGAGGTGGCTCTGGAAACACCATATATTTT. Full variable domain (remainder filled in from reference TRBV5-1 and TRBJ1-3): KAGVTQTPRYLIKTRGQQVTLSCSPISGHRSVSWYQQTPGQGLQFLFEYFSETQRNKGNFPGRFSGRQFSNSRSEMNVSTLELGDSALYLCASSLGGGSGNTIYFGEGSWLTVV.

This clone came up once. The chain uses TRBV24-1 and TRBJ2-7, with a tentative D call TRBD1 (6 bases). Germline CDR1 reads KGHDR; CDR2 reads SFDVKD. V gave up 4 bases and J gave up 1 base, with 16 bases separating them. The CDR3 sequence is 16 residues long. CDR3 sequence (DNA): TGTGCCACCAGTGACCCTGGACAGCCTAAATCCTACGAGCAGTACTTC. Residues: CATSDPGQPKSYEQYF.

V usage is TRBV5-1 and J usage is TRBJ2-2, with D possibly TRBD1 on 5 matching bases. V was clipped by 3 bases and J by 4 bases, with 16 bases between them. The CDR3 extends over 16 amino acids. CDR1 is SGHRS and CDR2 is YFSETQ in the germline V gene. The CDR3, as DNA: TGCGCCAGCAGCTCCCAGGGCCTGGGTGGCACCGGGGAGCTGTTTTTT. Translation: CASSSQGLGGTGELFF.

The CDR3 loop is CATRPGQEAGELFF. Written as DNA, the CDR3 is TGCGCCACCAGGCCGGGACAGGAGGCCGGGGAGCTGTTTTTT. The chain links TRBV5-1 to TRBJ2-2, with 8 bases that match TRBD1. Germline lookup yields CDR1 SGHRS and CDR2 YFSETQ. The CDR3 totals 14 residues. V gave up 9 bases and J gave up 6 bases; unmatched junction bases: 10.

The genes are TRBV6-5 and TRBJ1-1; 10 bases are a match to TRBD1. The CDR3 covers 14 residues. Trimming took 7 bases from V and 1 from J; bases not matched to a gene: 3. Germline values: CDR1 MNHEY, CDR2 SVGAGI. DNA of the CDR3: TGTGCCAGCATAAGGACAGGGGGGAACACTGAAGCTTTCTTT. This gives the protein CASIRTGGNTEAFF.

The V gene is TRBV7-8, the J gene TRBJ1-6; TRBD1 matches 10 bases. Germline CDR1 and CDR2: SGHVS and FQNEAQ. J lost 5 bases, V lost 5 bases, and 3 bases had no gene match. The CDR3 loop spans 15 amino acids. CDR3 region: CASSPGTGDNSPLHF. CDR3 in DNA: TGTGCCAGCAGCCCTGGGACAGGGGATAATTCACCCCTCCACTTT.

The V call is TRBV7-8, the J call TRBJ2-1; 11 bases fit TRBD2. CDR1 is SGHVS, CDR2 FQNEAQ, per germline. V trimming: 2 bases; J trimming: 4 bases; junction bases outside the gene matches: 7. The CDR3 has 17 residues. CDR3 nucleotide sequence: TGTGCCAGCAGCTTATACTCTAGCGGGGGGTTTTACAATGAGCAGTTCTTC. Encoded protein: CASSLYSSGGFYNEQFF.

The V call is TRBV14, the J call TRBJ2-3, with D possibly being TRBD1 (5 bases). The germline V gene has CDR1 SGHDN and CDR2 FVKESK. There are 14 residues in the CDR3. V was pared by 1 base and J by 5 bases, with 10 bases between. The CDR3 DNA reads TGTGCCAGCAGCCAAGTCAGGGTTCTAGATACGCAGTATTTT. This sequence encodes CASSQVRVLDTQYF.

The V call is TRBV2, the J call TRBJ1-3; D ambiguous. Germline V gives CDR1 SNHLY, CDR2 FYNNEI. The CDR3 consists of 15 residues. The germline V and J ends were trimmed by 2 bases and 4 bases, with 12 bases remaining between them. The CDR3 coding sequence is TGTGCCAGCAGTGAACCCGCAGCGGCCGGAAACACCATATATTTT. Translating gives CASSEPAAAGNTIYF.

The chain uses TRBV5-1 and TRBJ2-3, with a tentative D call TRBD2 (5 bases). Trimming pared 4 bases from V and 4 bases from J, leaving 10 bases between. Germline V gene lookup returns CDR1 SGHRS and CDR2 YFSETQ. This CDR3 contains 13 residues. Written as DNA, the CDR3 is TGCGCCAGCAGCGGGGAGTTGGCAGATACGCAGTATTTT. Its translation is CASSGELADTQYF.

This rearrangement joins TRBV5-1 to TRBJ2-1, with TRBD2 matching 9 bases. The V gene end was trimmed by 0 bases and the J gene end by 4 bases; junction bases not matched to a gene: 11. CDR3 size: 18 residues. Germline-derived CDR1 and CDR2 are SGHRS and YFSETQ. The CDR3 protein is CASSLAAGGGTGYNEQFF. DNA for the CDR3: TGCGCCAGCAGCTTGGCCGCGGGAGGGGGTACAGGGTACAATGAGCAGTTCTTC.

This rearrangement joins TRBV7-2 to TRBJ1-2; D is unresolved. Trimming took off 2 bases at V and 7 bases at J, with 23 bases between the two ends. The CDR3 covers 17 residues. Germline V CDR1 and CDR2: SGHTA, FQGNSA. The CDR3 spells CASSLSPAMGGSGGYTF. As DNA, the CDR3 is TGTGCCAGCAGCTTATCGCCGGCGATGGGAGGTTCGGGTGGCTACACCTTC.

CDR3 loop: CASSPGQGDTNEQFF. The CDR3 DNA reads as TGTGCCAGCAGCCCGGGACAGGGAGACACGAATGAGCAGTTCTTC. The gene calls are TRBV5-4 and TRBJ2-1; 9 nucleotides align to TRBD1. The CDR3 contains 15 residues. With V trimmed by 4 bases and J by 7 bases, 9 bases remained unmatched. Per the germline V gene, CDR1 is SGHNT and CDR2 is YYREEE (reference sequence). Using reference TRBV5-4 and TRBJ2-1 for the parts outside the CDR3, the full variable domain is ETGVTQSPTHLIKTRGQQVTLRCSSQSGHNTVSWYQQALGQGPQFIFQYYREEENGRGNFPPRFSGLQFPNYSSELNVNALELDDSALYLCASSPGQGDTNEQFFGPGTRLTVL.

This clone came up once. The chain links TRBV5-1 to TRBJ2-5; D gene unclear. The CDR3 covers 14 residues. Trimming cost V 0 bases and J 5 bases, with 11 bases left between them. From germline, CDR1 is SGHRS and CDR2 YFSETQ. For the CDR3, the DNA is TGCGCCAGCAGCTTGGGAGAAAATCACGAGACCCAGTACTTC. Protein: CASSLGENHETQYF.

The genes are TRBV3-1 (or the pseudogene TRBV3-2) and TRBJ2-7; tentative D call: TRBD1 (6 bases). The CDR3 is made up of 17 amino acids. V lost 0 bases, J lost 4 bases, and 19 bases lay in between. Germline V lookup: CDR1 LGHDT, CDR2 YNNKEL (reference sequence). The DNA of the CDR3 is TGTGCCAGCAGCCAAGAGGGAAAGGGGGAAAGTCGGTACGAGCAGTACTTC. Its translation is CASSQEGKGESRYEQYF.

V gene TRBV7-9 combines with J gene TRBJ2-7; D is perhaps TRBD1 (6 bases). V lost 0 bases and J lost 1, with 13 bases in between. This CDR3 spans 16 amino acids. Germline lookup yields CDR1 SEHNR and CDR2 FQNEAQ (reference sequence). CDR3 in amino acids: CASSLARAGVSYEQYF. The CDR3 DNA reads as TGTGCCAGCAGCTTAGCAAGGGCAGGGGTTTCCTACGAGCAGTACTTC.

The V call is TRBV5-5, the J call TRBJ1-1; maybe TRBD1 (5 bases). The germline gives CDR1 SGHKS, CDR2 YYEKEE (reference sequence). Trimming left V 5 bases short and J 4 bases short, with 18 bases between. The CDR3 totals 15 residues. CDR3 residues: CASRFGAGQGTEAFF. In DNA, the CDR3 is TGTGCCAGCAGGTTTGGGGCAGGGCAGGGCACTGAAGCTTTCTTT.

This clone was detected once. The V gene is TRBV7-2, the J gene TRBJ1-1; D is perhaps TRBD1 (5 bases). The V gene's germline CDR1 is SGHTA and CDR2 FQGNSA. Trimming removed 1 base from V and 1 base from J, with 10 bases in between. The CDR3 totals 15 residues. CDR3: CASSLVVTENTEAFF. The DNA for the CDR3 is TGTGCCAGCAGCTTAGTCGTGACAGAGAACACTGAAGCTTTCTTT.

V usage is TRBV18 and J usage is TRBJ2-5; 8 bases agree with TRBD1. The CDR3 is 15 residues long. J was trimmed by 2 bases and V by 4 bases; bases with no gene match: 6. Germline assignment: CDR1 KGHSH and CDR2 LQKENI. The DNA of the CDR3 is TGTGCCAGCTCACGGCAGGGGGCCCAACAAGAGACCCAGTACTTC. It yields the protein CASSRQGAQQETQYF.

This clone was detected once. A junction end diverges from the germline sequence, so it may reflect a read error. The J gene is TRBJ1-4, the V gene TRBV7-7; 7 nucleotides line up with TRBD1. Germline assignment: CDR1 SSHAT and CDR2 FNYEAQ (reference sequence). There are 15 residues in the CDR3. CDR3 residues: CASSLQAGTAEKLFF. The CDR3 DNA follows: TGTGCTAGCAGCTTACAAGCCGGGACAGCCGAAAAACTGTTTTTT.